There are a few counts of the clone carrying this T cell receptor (beta chain). Its antigen is as yet unknown. The data were obtained in a study of T-cell memory formation after mild COVID-19. The wider study: TCR clusters largely stayed donor specific.

TCRdb re-derived calls from the 5' RACE reads in MiXCR, one entry per CDR3 protein. The sample records roughly 190,000 distinct CDR3 sequences, roughly 18% being singletons. After removal of 4 bases from V and 4 bases from J, the junction contained 5 bases not matched to a gene. Germline lookup yields CDR1 LGHDT and CDR2 YNNKEL (reference sequence). The CDR3 is made up of 15 amino acids. Study outcomes and limitations: Proof of SARS-CoV-2 specificity was absent for the second-wave clones that crested on day 37. Pre-infection memory held some responding clones, suggesting pre-existing cross-reactive T cells responded.

Sequencing input: PBMCs or a T cell subset sorted from them (not recorded which). This receptor was obtained from an adult woman who had mild COVID-19 (a few samples of this study predate the infection). Cell type and time point are not known. The V and J genes are TRBV3-1 and TRBJ2-5; TRBD2 matches at 11 bases. The CDR3 DNA reads TGTGCCAGCAGCCGCGGGCTAGCGGGAGGAGAGACCCAGTACTTC. It is translated as CASSRGLAGGETQYF.